A single sample is the source of the 3 T cell receptor beta chains below, sequenced in a study of OX40 agonist ivuxolimab in advanced cancers. Only in-frame clones appear in the TCRdb table, and some are missing; sequencing was by immunoSEQ multiplex PCR. Of some 80,000 clones detected, less than 90% appear once; the ten largest clones hold 0.66%. The material sequenced was CD4+ or CD8+ T cells sorted from blood, taken in a trial of the OX40 agonist ivuxolimab. Receptors originate from an adult with an advanced solid tumor such as melanoma, head and neck, liver or kidney cancer.

The genes are TRBV5-1 and TRBJ1-6; 8 positions match TRBD1. V lost 3 bases to trimming and J lost 6 bases; unmatched junction nucleotides: 5. The CDR3 extends over 15 amino acids. Per germline, CDR1 SGHRS and CDR2 YFSETQ. This CDR3 is CASSSRTGSNSPLHF. The CDR3 DNA follows: TGCGCCAGCAGCTCCCGGACAGGGAGTAATTCACCCCTCCACTTT.

CDR3 nucleotide sequence: TGTGCCAGCAGTGACCTGGCTGCTGGAAACACCATATATTTT. As protein: CASSDLAAGNTIYF. V and J are TRBV6-1 and TRBJ1-3; no clear D gene. This CDR3 is built from 14 residues. V lost 3 bases, J lost 2 bases, and 8 bases lay in between. Per germline, CDR1 MNHNS and CDR2 SASEGT.

In its sample, this clone was seen a few times. V gene TRBV10-3 combines with J gene TRBJ2-3, with 15 positions matching TRBD2. CDR1 and CDR2 (germline): ENHRY, SYGVKD. CDR3 length equals 16 residues. J was trimmed by 2 bases and V by 4 bases; bases with no gene match: 1. The CDR3 sequence is CAISGTSGGVTDTQYF. In nucleotides, the CDR3 is TGTGCCATCAGTGGGACTAGCGGGGGGGTCACAGATACGCAGTATTTT.